The source of this T cell receptor (beta chain) is a study of cytomegalovirus exposure and HLA in healthy donors (dated by TCRdb to 2015 to 2018). Broadly, across the study: An earlier analysis of some 620 of the donors reported approximately 280 Gb of sequence data and about 120 million unique TCR beta sequences obtained from about 170 million T cells. Approximately 310 gigabases of sequencing data and approximately 84 million unique TCR sequences were included in an early release covering under 650 HLA-typed donors. Among the roughly 400 genotyped donors, around 81% belonged to the genetic ancestry cluster associated with self-reported Caucasian donors. The aim of the study was to test whether cataloging public T cell receptors could identify signatures of past pathogen exposure. The study used immunosequencing to profile the T cell repertoires of 600 to 850 subjects and linked those repertoires to cytomegalovirus serostatus. Along with the 666-subject first cohort, a separate validation cohort of more than 90 different subjects was used. High-throughput TCR immunosequencing, statistical association of individual TCRs with disease status, and machine learning were combined to predict cytomegalovirus infection status. To study patterns of TCR occurrence, a later analysis re-analyzed previously published TCR beta repertoires from 666 donors and added high-resolution HLA genotyping. In the later analysis, no new phenotypic data were used to find candidate immune exposures; instead, reliance was placed on TCR beta sequences and their occurrence across donors. An earlier analysis of roughly 580 of the donors used high-throughput TCR beta sequencing to judge whether each TCR beta V gene segment behaved as functional or pseudogenic. Donor age, sex, ethnicity and CMV serostatus were compiled together with the repertoire data. A later genetic analysis took genome-wide SNP genotypes for about 55% of the roughly 700 donors and used that subset as a discovery cohort. All discovery cohort repertoires had been generated using a single sequencing platform. Both class I and class II loci were covered by HLA typing, at four-digit resolution. Typing coverage differed by locus: A, B, C, DRB1 and DQB1 were typed in roughly 620-640 donors, DQA1 in 522, DPA1 in some 610, and DPB1 in approximately 450. A handful of DR-DQ haplotypes were handled as single units for association and clustering because linkage in the cohort was strong. Among 300 to 450 genotyped donors of the cohort, an average of around 240,000 unique TCR beta nucleotide sequences were sequenced per donor, roughly a sixth of them non-productive. What the study reported, not specific to this receptor: In vitro tests confirmed that a few of the cytomegalovirus-associated TCR beta chains recognize cytomegalovirus antigens. According to the authors, the approach could potentially be generalized to other disease states and immunological phenotypes. A later analysis reported that several top co-occurrence clusters appeared linked to parvovirus B19, influenza, CMV and Epstein-Barr virus. In a later analysis, HLA-associated TCR beta chains showed more clonal expansion and lower generation probabilities than non-associated chains that were equally common. Sequencing depth was assumed to be roughly uniform across donors in the presence/absence analyses, though that assumption may not hold. The only immune exposure information available for the cohort was CMV serostatus. A later genetic analysis reported fewer N-insertions in productive TCRs among donors in an Asian-associated ancestry cluster than the roughly 700-donor mean. Broadly in line with IMGT annotations, most TCR beta V segments showed up in productive rearrangements about 87% or about 30% of the time in an earlier analysis of approximately 600 of the donors. When HLA alleles, especially DR and DQ, strongly co-occurred, attributing TCR associations to individual alleles was difficult. At a false discovery rate of 0.05, a later analysis linked some 18,000 TCR beta sequences to specific HLA alleles. A further reported finding was that TCR beta sequences accurately predicted the HLA-A and HLA-B alleles for most subjects in the first cohort. The classifier was reported to diagnose cytomegalovirus status with high specificity and sensitivity in both the original and validation cohorts. HLA typing was unavailable for some donors at each locus, so association tests used only the typed subset. Over 15 rarely observed V segments, including chromosome 9 orphons, were excluded from the earlier analysis of several hundred of the donors because counts were too low. A cluster of highly shared sequence variants was judged likely to be a technical artifact of the sequencing pipeline. Across donors, most TCR sequences were observed very rarely, whereas some public TCRs were present in many individuals. Some IMGT-functional V segments, including TRBV6-2 and TRBV6-3, could not be told apart with the 87-base-pair reads, so those segments were excluded. A later genetic analysis associated a missense DCLRE1C variant with V-gene and J-gene trimming of TCR beta chains, and an independent cohort replicated the association. The cohort was sequenced for TCR beta chains only, and without alpha or paired-chain data the features that could be detected were limited. In a later analysis, the rate of TCR association differed among HLA loci, with DRB1 alleles having the most associated TCRs and HLA-C alleles having the fewest. The study gave a list of over 150 TCR beta chains associated with cytomegalovirus. Linkage disequilibrium might explain the correlated functional status among segregating V segments, but an unknown experimental factor could not be excluded. In a later analysis, most CMV-associated TCR beta chains were found to appear HLA-restricted, with HLA associations seemingly driven largely by CMV exposure.

The cohort comprised under 700 healthy bone marrow donors. All cohort members were sampled while nominally healthy, although unrecorded immune exposures were likely present. The donor tested CMV seropositive, placing the donor among the 250 to 300 seropositive members of the cohort. A peripheral blood sample was collected from each donor, and TCR beta sequencing was performed on peripheral blood mononuclear cells. Genomic DNA was extracted from the blood cell samples with the Qiagen DNeasy Blood Extraction Kit. Looking up the germline V gene (reference sequence) yields CDR1 SGHNT and CDR2 YYREEE. V is cut back by 6 bases and J by 3 bases, with 3 bases in the junction unmatched. The CDR3 spans 13 residues, from the cysteine through the phenylalanine. Only the CDR3 part of the read is kept: 39 bases, read in frame from the first base. A note on this clone: Its antigen is still unknown. No base quality values were provided; no much bigger clone lies one nucleotide off.

Library construction relied on the immunoSEQ multiplex PCR assay. A mixture of 60 forward primers for TCR Vbeta segments and 13 reverse primers for TCR Jbeta segments was used in the multiplex PCR. The CDR3 region of rearranged TCR beta genes was amplified from genomic DNA with a multiplex PCR assay. Amplified TCR beta libraries were sequenced as 87-base-pair reads on the Illumina HiSeq System. The authors' pipeline ran thus. A later analysis counted approximately 74 million unique TCR beta chains across the 550 to 800 repertoires, and about 10 million of these chains were shared by at least two donors. To remove PCR and sequencing errors, raw reads were error-corrected and collapsed into unique sequences using a nearest-neighbor algorithm that merged closely related sequences. To assign V, D and J gene segments, CDR3 sequences were aligned to IMGT reference sequences. For a sequence to be retained, a match of at least six nucleotides was required to both a V gene segment and a J gene segment. A rearrangement was called productive if the CDR3 had no stop codons and remained in frame with V and J, and every other rearrangement was called non-productive. CDR3 was defined by IMGT convention, running from the second conserved V-encoded cysteine to the conserved J-encoded phenylalanine. The earlier analysis of some 550 of the donors excluded any sequence lacking an unambiguous match to a single V gene segment. An earlier analysis of some 610 of the donors called V segments functional above 56.7% productive rearrangements and segregating when the between-donor standard deviation exceeded 5%. A statistical classification framework was built to diagnose cytomegalovirus status from the catalog of TCR beta chain sequences. A later analysis assigned V and J genes by comparing TCR nucleotide sequences with IMGT/GENE-DB human TR gene sequences. The TCRdist pipeline was used in a later analysis to assign CDR3 sequences and most-parsimonious VDJ recombination scenarios. In a later analysis, every TCR beta chain was defined by the combination of its CDR3 amino acid sequence and its V-gene family, and reads without a unique V-gene family were dropped. A later analysis removed roughly 590 highly shared, low-generation-probability nucleotide sequences to deal with suspected cross-contamination and a sequencing artifact. A later analysis calculated a clonal expansion index for each public chain from normalized within-repertoire ranks of inferred template counts. Generation probabilities in a later analysis came from a VDJ recombination model fitted to out-of-frame rearrangements, and those results were checked against IGoR. A later analysis scored TCR-TCR, TCR-HLA and TCR-CMV co-occurrence with hypergeometric tests, applying a repertoire-size bias correction to TCR pairs. In a later analysis, false discovery rates were estimated by permuting HLA or CMV assignments 20 times. A later analysis grouped co-occurring TCRs with DBSCAN, adding TCRdist sequence similarity when clustering within HLA-allele-positive subsets. For co-occurrence clustering, repertoires with fewer than 30,000 or more than 120,000 public chains were excluded, along with roughly 5 repertoires with anomalous nucleotide sharing. Here the immuneACCESS table is served through TCRdb, limited to in-frame sequences with V and J called. Missing clones are a known gap in these copies; in checked studies unresolved V genes cover under half, and the rest lacks a known reason. The DNA gave D and trimming, while V, J and clone size come from that table. A total of 150,000 to 200,000 clones appear in this sample, around 67% of them only once. 3.5% to 5% of the sample goes to the ten largest clones.

The receptor was derived from a woman aged 18-29 years in good health and CMV-seropositive. The chain is made from TRBV5-4 and TRBJ2-1; 7 central bases correspond to TRBD1. Sequences were obtained from PBMCs. The CDR3 sequence is CASTGQDYNEQFF. The DNA is as follows: TGTGCCAGCACTGGACAGGACTACAATGAGCAGTTCTTC. With all but the CDR3 taken from the reference TRBV5-4 and TRBJ2-1 genes, the full variable domain is: ETGVTQSPTHLIKTRGQQVTLRCSSQSGHNTVSWYQQALGQGPQFIFQYYREEENGRGNFPPRFSGLQFPNYSSELNVNALELDDSALYLCASTGQDYNEQFFGPGTRLTVL.